The clone carrying this TCR beta chain was seen only a few times. From germline, CDR1 is LNHDA and CDR2 SQIVND (reference sequence). The V end lost 7 bases, the J end lost 3 bases, and 7 bases lay between the germline ends. This CDR3 spans 13 amino acids. This sample stems from a study of blood T cell repertoires in COVID-19. In the study overall: PBMCs, B-cell-depleted T cells, or T cells provided the cDNA or gDNA that made up the material.

The authors' processing: Estimates of nucleated cell counts were drawn from the amplification of reference gene primers. The method was immunoSEQ multiplex PCR; TCRdb's version includes in-frame clones alone and lacks a portion of them. That table is the source of V, J and clone size, and D and trimming were worked out from the DNA. The sample has around 260,000 clones, 83% seen once. The sequenced sample was peripheral blood. The chain employs TRBV19 and TRBJ2-6, with a possible D match to TRBD1 (5 bases). This receptor was obtained from a woman aged 45-60 years who had recovered from COVID-19. CDR3 DNA: TGTGCCAGTAAGCAGGGTGGGGCCAACGTCCTGACTTTC. Translated, it gives CASKQGGANVLTF.